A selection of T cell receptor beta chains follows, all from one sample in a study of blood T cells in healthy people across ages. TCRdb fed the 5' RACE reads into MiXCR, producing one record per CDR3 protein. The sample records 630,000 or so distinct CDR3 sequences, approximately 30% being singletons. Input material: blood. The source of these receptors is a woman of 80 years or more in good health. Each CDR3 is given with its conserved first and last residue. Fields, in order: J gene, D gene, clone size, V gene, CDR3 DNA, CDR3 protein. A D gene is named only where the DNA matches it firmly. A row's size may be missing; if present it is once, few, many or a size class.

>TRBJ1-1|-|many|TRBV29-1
TGCAGCGTTGGGTTTAGTGGATCTACTGAAGCTTTCTTT
CSVGFSGSTEAFF
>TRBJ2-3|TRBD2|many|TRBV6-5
TGTGCCAGCAGTTACTCTAGTCCTCCTAGCGGGGGTACAGATACGCAGTATTTT
CASSYSSPPSGGTDTQYF
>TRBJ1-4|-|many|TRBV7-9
TGTGCCAGCAGCTCCAGTTTGTCTAATGAAAAACTGTTTTTT
CASSSSLSNEKLFF
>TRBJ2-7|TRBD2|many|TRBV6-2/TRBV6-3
TGTGCCAGCAGTTCCTACCGACTAGCGGGGGGCCCCTCCTACGAGCAGTACTTC
CASSSYRLAGGPSYEQYF
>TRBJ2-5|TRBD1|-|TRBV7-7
TGTGCTAGCAGCTTGGGAGACAGGGCCGATGTAGAGACCCAGTACTTC
CASSLGDRADVETQYF
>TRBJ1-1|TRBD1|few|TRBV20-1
TGCAGTGCGAGACAGGGGTATGAAGCTTTCTTT
CSARQGYEAFF
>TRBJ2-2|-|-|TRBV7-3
TGTGCCAGCAGCGCCTCGCGCAGCACCGGGGAGCTGTTTTTT
CASSASRSTGELFF
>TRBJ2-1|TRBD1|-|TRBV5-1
TGCGCCAGCAGCTTGGCGGGACAGGCTTGGAATGAGCAGTTCTTC
CASSLAGQAWNEQFF
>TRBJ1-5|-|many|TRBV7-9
TGTGCCAGCAGCCCAGTGGGGCAGGGAGGTAATCAGCCCCAGCATTTT
CASSPVGQGGNQPQHF
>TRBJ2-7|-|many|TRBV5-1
TGCGCCAGCAGCTCCCCCCCGGGCTACGAGCAGTACTTC
CASSSPPGYEQYF
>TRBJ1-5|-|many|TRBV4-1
TGCGCCAGCAGCCAAGAGGAAAGGGGTGTACATCAGCCCCAGCATTTT
CASSQEERGVHQPQHF
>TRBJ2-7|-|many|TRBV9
TGTGCCAGCAGCGTAGATGGTAGAGGGTACGAGCAGTACTTC
CASSVDGRGYEQYF
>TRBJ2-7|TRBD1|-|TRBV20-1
TGCAGTGCTAGGGGACAGGGGGCGGCCTACGAGCAGTACTTC
CSARGQGAAYEQYF
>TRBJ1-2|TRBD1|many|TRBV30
TGTGCCTGGAGTGCACAGGGGGCCTATGGCTACACCTTC
CAWSAQGAYGYTF
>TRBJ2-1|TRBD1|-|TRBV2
TGTGCCAGCAGAGGGGACAGGGAGAGAAAGTTCTTC
CASRGDRERKFF
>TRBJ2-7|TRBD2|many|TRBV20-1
TGCAGTGTTTCCCGGACTAGCGGGGGTTCCTACGAGCAGTACTTC
CSVSRTSGGSYEQYF
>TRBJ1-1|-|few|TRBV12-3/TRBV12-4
TGTGCCAGCACCCCTGGCTATGGAGGCCAGAGGAACACTGAAGCTTTCTTT
CASTPGYGGQRNTEAFF
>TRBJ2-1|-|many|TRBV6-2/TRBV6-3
TGTGCCAGCAGTCGGACTTACAATGAGCAGTTCTTC
CASSRTYNEQFF
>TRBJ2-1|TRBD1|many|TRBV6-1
TGTGCCGGAAATACAGGGGCTTATGATGAGCAGTTCTTC
CAGNTGAYDEQFF
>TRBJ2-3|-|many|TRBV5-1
TGCGCCAGCAGCCGAGAGGGCCGCACAGATACGCAGTATTTT
CASSREGRTDTQYF
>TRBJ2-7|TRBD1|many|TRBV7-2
TGTGCCAGCAGCAGCCGGACAGGTGTGATCGAGCAGTACTTC
CASSSRTGVIEQYF
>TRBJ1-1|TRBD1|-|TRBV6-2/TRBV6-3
TGTGCCAGCAGTTCTCCGGACAGGGTAATTGAAGCTTTCTTT
CASSSPDRVIEAFF